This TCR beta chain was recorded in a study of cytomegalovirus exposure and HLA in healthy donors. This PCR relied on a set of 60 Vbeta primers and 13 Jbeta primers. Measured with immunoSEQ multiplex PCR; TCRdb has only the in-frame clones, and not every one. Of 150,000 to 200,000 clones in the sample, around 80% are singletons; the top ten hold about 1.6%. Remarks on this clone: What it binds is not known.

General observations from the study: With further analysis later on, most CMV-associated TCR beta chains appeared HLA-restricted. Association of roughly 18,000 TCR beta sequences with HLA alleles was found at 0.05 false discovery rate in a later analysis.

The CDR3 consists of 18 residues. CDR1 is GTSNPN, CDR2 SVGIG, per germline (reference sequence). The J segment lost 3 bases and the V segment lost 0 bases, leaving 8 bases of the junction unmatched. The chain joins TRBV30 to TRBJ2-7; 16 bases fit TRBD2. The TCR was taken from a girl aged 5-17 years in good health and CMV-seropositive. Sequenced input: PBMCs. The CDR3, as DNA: TGTGCCTGGAGTGTTTTCGGGACTAGCGGGAGGGGATACTACGAGCAGTACTTC. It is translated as CAWSVFGTSGRGYYEQYF.